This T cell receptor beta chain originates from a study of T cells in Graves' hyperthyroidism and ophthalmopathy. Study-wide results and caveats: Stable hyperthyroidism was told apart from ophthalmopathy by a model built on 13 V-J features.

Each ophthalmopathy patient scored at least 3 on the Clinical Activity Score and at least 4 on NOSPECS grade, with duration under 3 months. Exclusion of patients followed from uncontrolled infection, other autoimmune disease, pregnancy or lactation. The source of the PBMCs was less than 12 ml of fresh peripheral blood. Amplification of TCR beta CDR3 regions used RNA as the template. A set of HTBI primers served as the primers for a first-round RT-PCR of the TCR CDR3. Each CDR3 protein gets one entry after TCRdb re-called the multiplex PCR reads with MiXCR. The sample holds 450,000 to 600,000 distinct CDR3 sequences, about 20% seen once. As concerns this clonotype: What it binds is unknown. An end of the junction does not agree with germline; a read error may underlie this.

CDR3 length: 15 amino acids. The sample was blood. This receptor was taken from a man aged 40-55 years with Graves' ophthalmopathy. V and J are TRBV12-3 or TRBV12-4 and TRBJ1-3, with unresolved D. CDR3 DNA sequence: TGTGCCGGCAGTTGGATCGGATCCTCTGGAAACACCATATATTTT. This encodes CAGSWIGSSGNTIYF.